This T cell receptor (beta chain) was sequenced during a study of blood T cell repertoires in COVID-19. Germline CDR1 is MNHEY and CDR2 is SMNVEV (reference sequence). The CDR3 covers 15 residues. V trimming: 4 bases; J trimming: 4 bases; junction bases outside the gene matches: 8. Sequencing was performed with immunoSEQ multiplex PCR; in TCRdb, only in-frame clones are kept and a portion is missing. The sample has over 200,000 clones; 65% to 90% are singletons. The clonotype was recovered from a man aged 35 to 55 who had recovered from COVID-19. This rearrangement joins TRBV27 to TRBJ2-7; 9 bases map to TRBD1. Sequencing was carried out using peripheral blood. The CDR3 bases are TGTGCCAGCAGTTCGACGGGACAGGGCGAGTACGAGCAGTACTTC. Encoded protein: CASSSTGQGEYEQYF.